The 10 T cell receptor beta chains below come from one sample, sequenced in a study of tumor and adjacent non-tumor tissue in lung cancer. Three rounds of nested PCR, following a modified ARM-PCR protocol, produced the TCRbeta library. TCRdb re-derived calls from the multiplex PCR reads in MiXCR, one entry per CDR3 protein. The sample carries around 86,000 distinct CDR3 sequences, approximately 77% recorded once. RNA was extracted from bulk tissue without any cell sorting. Input material: lung tumor tissue. The source is a woman aged 40-49 years with non-small cell lung cancer.

V usage is TRBV18 and J usage is TRBJ1-2, with D perhaps TRBD1 (5 bases). V was clipped by 0 bases and J by 6 bases, with 20 bases between them. The CDR3 is 17 residues long. Germline V gene lookup returns CDR1 KGHSH and CDR2 LQKENI. CDR3 DNA: TGTGCCAGCTCACCACCGTCGGGGCCCCGTGCTGAGGATGGCTACACCTTC. Encoded protein: CASSPPSGPRAEDGYTF.

In the case of this clonotype: A clone one base away is much larger, so this may be a read error. As the CDR3 is not closed by the conserved phenylalanine or tryptophan, this likely results from a read error. The rearrangement links TRBV20-1 to TRBJ2-1, with 8 bases fitting TRBD2. Germline V CDR1 and CDR2: DFQATT, SNEGSKA (reference sequence). CDR3 length: 13 amino acids. The ends lost 5 bases at V and 7 bases at J; junction bases unmatched: 7. The CDR3 region is CSAPSGSRNEQFI. The CDR3 DNA sequence: TGCAGTGCTCCCAGCGGGAGTAGGAATGAGCAGTTCATC.

As to this clonotype: The junction differs from germline at one of its ends, possibly a read error. The V gene is TRBV7-9, the J gene TRBJ2-2; D may be TRBD1 (5 bases). This CDR3 is built from 15 residues. Germline-derived CDR1 and CDR2 are SEHNR and FQNEAQ (reference sequence). The CDR3 DNA reads as TGTGCCAGTAGCTTAAGGGGTACGAAGACCGGGGAGCTGTTTTTT. Protein: CASSLRGTKTGELFF.

This clonotype has only one observation. At one end, the junction sequence differs from germline, possibly due to a read error. The chain uses TRBV6-5 and TRBJ2-1, with 9 positions matching TRBD1. This CDR3 region has 16 residues. Germline assignment: CDR1 MNHEY and CDR2 SVGAGI. The CDR3 sequence is CASSSTMGQGGNVQFF. The CDR3 DNA is TGTGCCAGCAGCTCTACCATGGGACAGGGAGGCAATGTGCAGTTCTTC.

As concerns this clonotype: One end of the junction varies from germline; a read error may be responsible. This sequence joins TRBV14 and TRBJ1-1; TRBD1 matches at 7 bases. This CDR3 is built from 14 residues. Germline CDR1 SGHDN, CDR2 FVKESK. The CDR3 here is CASSQLLGGSETFF. In nucleotides, the CDR3 is TGTGCCAGCAGCCAACTCTTAGGGGGCAGTGAAACTTTCTTT. Full variable domain (rest looked up from reference TRBV14 and TRBJ1-1): EAGVTQFPSHSVIEKGQTVTLRCDPISGHDNLYWYRRVMGKEIKFLLHFVKESKQDESGMPNNRFLAERTGGTYSTLKVQPAELEDSGVYFCASSQLLGGSETFFGQGTRLTVV.

The chain combines TRBV11-3 with TRBJ2-1; D is ambiguous. CDR3 size: 16 residues. Germline V gene sequence: CDR1 SGHNT, CDR2 YENEEA. Trimming took 9 bases from V and 6 from J, leaving 24 bases between them. The CDR3 nucleotides are TGTGCCAGGAGCCCAAGACCTAGGAGCTACTTCAATGAGCAGTTCTTC. Translated, it gives CARSPRPRSYFNEQFF.

Regarding this clonotype: Lacking the conserved final phenylalanine or tryptophan, this CDR3 likely reflects a read error. This chain uses TRBV6-6 with TRBJ1-6; 9 bases align to TRBD1. The length of the CDR3 is 15 residues. After removal of 4 bases from V and 8 bases from J, the junction contained 6 bases not matched to a gene. Germline CDR1 MNHNY, CDR2 SVGAGI (reference sequence). The CDR3 bases are TGTGCCAGCAGTTTAAGGACAGGGGAATATTCACCCCTCCACTAT. Protein product: CASSLRTGEYSPLHY.

This clonotype was counted at least ten times. This chain connects TRBV24-1 to TRBJ2-3, with D tentatively TRBD1 (6 bases). Per the germline V gene, CDR1 is KGHDR and CDR2 is SFDVKD. The CDR3 is 16 amino acids. V gave up 1 base and J gave up 2 bases, with 12 bases separating them. The CDR3 sequence is CATSDFPGHTTDTQYF. As DNA, the CDR3 is TGTGCCACCAGTGATTTCCCGGGACACACCACAGATACGCAGTATTTT.

About this clonotype itself: A much larger clone lies one base from this, so it may be a read error. The V and J genes are TRBV20-1 and TRBJ2-1, with D maybe TRBD2 (6 bases). Germline CDR1 and CDR2: DFQATT and SNEGSKA (reference sequence). The CDR3 sequence is 11 residues long. The CDR3 here is CTGVASAQQFF. CDR3 in DNA: TGCACTGGGGTTGCTAGCGCTCAGCAGTTCTTC.

This clonotype was observed many times. The gene calls are TRBV5-6 and TRBJ1-2, with 7 bases aligning to TRBD1. The germline CDR1 and CDR2 sequences are SGHDT and YYEEEE. The CDR3 length is 14 residues. Trimming at V came to 2 bases and at J to 13 bases, leaving 14 bases not matched to a gene. CDR3 protein: CASSFRGGPRIGTF. In nucleotides, the CDR3 is TGTGCCAGCAGCTTCAGAGGGGGCCCCCGGATTGGCACCTTC.